Sequencing of this T cell receptor (beta chain) was carried out in a study of blood T cell repertoires in COVID-19. Looking at the study overall: Both acute and convalescent COVID-19 samples were obtained from the United States, Italy and Spain. Sample material is recorded as cDNA or gDNA derived from T cells, B-cell-depleted T cells, or PBMCs.

In the authors' workflow: Reference gene primer amplification yielded estimated nucleated cell counts. Generated by immunoSEQ multiplex PCR, the TCRdb table keeps only in-frame clones and is missing some. V, J and clone size derive from that table, while D and trimming were established from the DNA sequence. This table holds about 120,000 clones, 65% to 90% found once. There are 17 residues in the CDR3. The V gene's germline CDR1 is MNHEY and CDR2 SMNVEV (reference sequence). Trimming removed 6 bases from V and 5 bases from J; junction bases left unmatched: 12. The sample taken for sequencing was peripheral blood. The chain employs TRBV27 and TRBJ1-6; TRBD1 matches at 8 bases. The receptor comes from a human donor in a cohort sampled during active COVID-19. DNA of the CDR3: TGTGCCAGCAGCCTAAACAGGGGGGATGATAATAATTCACCCCTCCACTTT. It is translated as CASSLNRGDDNNSPLHF.